A selection of T cell receptor beta chains follows, all from one sample in a study of cytomegalovirus exposure and HLA in healthy donors. Data came from immunoSEQ multiplex PCR; TCRdb stores just in-frame clones and leaves some out. This sample yields some 140,000 clones, of which 70% to 90% are seen a single time; 1.5% belongs to the top ten. Sequencing input: PBMCs. The receptors derive from a middle-aged man in good health and CMV-seronegative. Each CDR3 is given with its conserved first and last residue. The D gene is left open where the match is weak. Size values are once, few and many counts, or a class for expanded clones, and some rows have none.

>TRBV4-1|TRBJ1-4|NA|TRBD1
CASSPPDRGGEKLFF
TGCGCCAGCAGCCCCCCAGACAGGGGCGGTGAAAAACTGTTTTTT
>TRBV7-2|TRBJ1-5|NA|NA
CASSSGDTQGQPQHF
TGTGCCAGCAGCTCCGGGGACACTCAAGGACAGCCCCAGCATTTT
>TRBV28|TRBJ1-2|NA|TRBD1
CASGPGQGNYGYTF
TGTGCCAGCGGACCGGGACAGGGGAACTATGGCTACACCTTC
>TRBV5-1|TRBJ2-7|NA|NA
CASSLVPAYEQYF
TGCGCCAGCAGCTTGGTGCCGGCCTACGAGCAGTACTTC
>TRBV2|TRBJ2-7|NA|TRBD1
CASSPRTGYEQYF
TGTGCCAGCAGCCCACGGACAGGTTACGAGCAGTACTTC
>TRBV4-3|TRBJ1-2|NA|NA
CASSPDSGLGYGYTF
TGCGCCAGCAGCCCCGATTCGGGGTTGGGCTATGGCTACACCTTC
>TRBV6-6|TRBJ2-7|NA|TRBD2
CASSPSGGAYSYEQYF
TGTGCCAGCAGTCCCAGCGGGGGGGCATACTCCTACGAGCAGTACTTC
>TRBV29-1|TRBJ2-5|NA|TRBD2
CSVGWTSGGETQYF
TGCAGCGTTGGATGGACATCGGGGGGGGAGACCCAGTACTTC
>TRBV27|TRBJ2-7|few|NA
CASSWDIKYEQYF
TGTGCCAGCAGTTGGGACATCAAATACGAGCAGTACTTC
>TRBV4-3|TRBJ2-7|NA|NA
CASSQEGLSYEQYF
TGCGCCAGCAGCCAAGAGGGCCTCTCCTACGAGCAGTACTTC
>TRBV4-1|TRBJ1-4|few|NA
CASSQDIRVGEKLFF
TGCGCCAGCAGCCAAGATATCAGGGTTGGAGAAAAACTGTTTTTT
>TRBV10-1|TRBJ1-2|NA|NA
CASSESSPGGWYGYTF
TGCGCCAGCAGTGAGTCATCCCCCGGGGGGTGGTATGGCTACACCTTC
>TRBV18|TRBJ1-2|NA|TRBD1
CASSPQGQGWGYTF
TGTGCCAGCTCACCACAGGGACAGGGGTGGGGCTACACCTTC
>TRBV6-5|TRBJ1-5|NA|NA
CASTPSGGEPQHF
TGTGCCAGCACCCCCTCCGGGGGTGAGCCCCAGCATTTT
>TRBV15|TRBJ2-1|NA|TRBD1
CATSDRENEQFF
TGTGCCACCAGCGACAGGGAGAATGAGCAGTTCTTC
>TRBV5-1|TRBJ2-3|NA|NA
CASSLEGQSSTDTQYF
TGCGCCAGCAGCTTGGAGGGGCAGTCTAGCACAGATACGCAGTATTTT
>TRBV6-5|TRBJ2-7|NA|TRBD2
CASSRTSGNSYEQYF
TGTGCCAGCAGTCGGACTAGCGGGAACTCCTACGAGCAGTACTTC
>TRBV7-8|TRBJ2-3|NA|TRBD2
CASSLALAGVTPDTQYF
TGTGCCAGCAGCTTAGCTCTAGCGGGGGTTACACCAGATACGCAGTATTTT
>TRBV7-2|TRBJ2-5|few|NA
CASSFPGYGETQYF
TGTGCCAGCAGCTTTCCAGGCTATGGAGAGACCCAGTACTTC
>TRBV2|TRBJ1-4|NA|NA
CASSECGAQANEKLFF
TGTGCCAGCAGTGAGTGTGGGGCGCAGGCTAATGAAAAACTGTTTTTT
>TRBV7-6|TRBJ2-2|NA|NA
CASSAFGETNTGELFF
TGTGCCAGCAGCGCATTCGGGGAAACGAACACCGGGGAGCTGTTTTTT
>TRBV7-2|TRBJ2-2|NA|TRBD2
CASRSAGTSVTGELFF
TGTGCCAGCAGATCAGCCGGGACTAGTGTCACCGGGGAGCTGTTTTTT
>TRBV7-9|TRBJ2-1|NA|TRBD1
CASSLGSGGYSRAEQFF
TGTGCCAGCAGCTTAGGGTCAGGGGGCTATTCGCGGGCTGAGCAGTTCTTC
>TRBV7-7|TRBJ1-6|NA|NA
CASSLEGANSPLHF
TGTGCTAGCAGCTTAGAAGGGGCGAATTCACCCCTCCACTTT
>TRBV4-2|TRBJ2-2|NA|TRBD2
CASSRAGLAGGLNTGELFF
TGTGCCAGCAGCCGCGCCGGACTAGCGGGAGGTTTAAACACCGGGGAGCTGTTTTTT
>TRBV9|TRBJ1-2|NA|NA
CASSASTLQRDTFYGYTF
TGTGCCAGCAGCGCGAGTACCCTTCAACGGGACACCTTCTATGGCTACACCTTC
>TRBV6-1|TRBJ2-2|once|TRBD1
CASSGRQGAEAFGELFF
TGTGCCAGCAGTGGGAGACAGGGCGCGGAGGCATTTGGGGAGCTGTTTTTT
>TRBV7-3|TRBJ2-6|NA|NA
CASSLGPGTGANVLTF
TGTGCCAGCAGCTTAGGCCCAGGAACTGGGGCCAACGTCCTGACTTTC
>TRBV7-2|TRBJ2-2|NA|TRBD2
CASSLAGANTGELFF
TGTGCCAGCAGCCTCGCGGGAGCGAACACCGGGGAGCTGTTTTTT
>TRBV5-1|TRBJ2-1|NA|NA
CASSLESPGGDYNNEQFF
TGCGCCAGCAGCTTGGAGTCACCCGGAGGCGACTACAACAATGAGCAGTTCTTC
>TRBV5-1|TRBJ1-4|once|TRBD1
CASSATGGESEKLFF
TGCGCCAGCAGCGCTACAGGGGGCGAGAGTGAAAAACTGTTTTTT
>TRBV5-1|TRBJ1-1|NA|NA
CASSLTRQLNTEAFF
TGCGCCAGCAGCCTCACGAGACAGCTGAACACTGAAGCTTTCTTT
>TRBV7-9|TRBJ1-2|NA|TRBD1
CASSLTGGSPSNYGYTF
TGTGCCAGCAGCTTAACAGGGGGAAGTCCTTCTAACTATGGCTACACCTTC
>TRBV9|TRBJ2-1|NA|TRBD2
CASSVRGDEQFF
TGTGCCAGCAGCGTTCGGGGGGATGAGCAGTTCTTC
>TRBV7-9|TRBJ1-2|NA|NA
CASSSGRGGYTF
TGTGCCAGCAGCTCGGGGAGGGGTGGCTACACCTTC
>TRBV4-1|TRBJ1-1|NA|NA
CASSQAGQILNTEAFF
TGCGCCAGCAGCCAAGCGGGACAAATTTTGAACACTGAAGCTTTCTTT
>TRBV4-1|TRBJ2-5|NA|NA
CASSQEGRTQETQYF
TGCGCCAGCAGCCAAGAAGGGCGGACACAAGAGACCCAGTACTTC
>TRBV5-1|TRBJ2-5|once|TRBD2
CASSLLGLLEETQYF
TGCGCCAGCAGCTTATTGGGACTACTTGAAGAGACCCAGTACTTC